The source of this T cell receptor beta chain is a study of T cell responses to AZD1222 COVID-19 vaccine. J was trimmed by 7 bases and V by 5 bases; bases with no gene match: 7. The V gene's germline CDR1 is SEHNR and CDR2 FQNEAQ (reference sequence). The CDR3 is made up of 14 amino acids. The assay was immunoSEQ multiplex PCR, and TCRdb's table has in-frame clones only and misses some. The sample has roughly 84,000 clones; around 85% are singletons. This clone was counted a few times. Its antigen is not known. Study results and caveats: Donors were mostly white British, more females; clonal diversity possibly underestimated.

This sequence was found in an adult who received the AZD1222 COVID-19 vaccine. This chain joins TRBV7-9 and TRBJ1-4, with TRBD1 matching over 7 bases. This material consisted of peripheral blood, taken 28 days after the second AZD1222 dose. The CDR3 region is CASSTDREGEKLFF. CDR3 nucleotide sequence: TGTGCCAGCAGCACCGACAGGGAGGGTGAAAAACTGTTTTTT.